This passage covers 11 T cell receptor beta chains from one sample sequenced in a study of cytomegalovirus exposure and HLA in healthy donors. 13 Jbeta primers and 60 Vbeta primers were used for the PCR. Clones were read by immunoSEQ multiplex PCR, and TCRdb kept only the in-frame ones, dropping some. Of more than 85,000 clones listed, less than 85% were seen once; the top ten hold about an eighth. The sample comprised PBMCs. The receptors were gathered from a man aged 30-40 years in good health and CMV-seropositive.

The gene calls are TRBV5-1 and TRBJ2-1, with D possibly matching TRBD2 (5 bases). This CDR3 contains 13 residues. Trimming took off 4 bases at V and 6 bases at J, with 11 bases between the two ends. CDR1 is SGHRS and CDR2 is YFSETQ in the germline V gene. The CDR3 spells CASSPPGVNEQFF. The CDR3 DNA follows: TGCGCCAGCAGCCCTCCCGGGGTCAATGAGCAGTTCTTC.

A remark on this clone: The junction and the germline gene differ at one end; a read error may be behind it. The V and J genes are TRBV7-9 and TRBJ1-6; D is perhaps TRBD1 (6 bases). The CDR3 spans 17 residues. Germline V gene data show CDR1 as SEHNR and CDR2 as FQNEAQ (reference sequence). The CDR3 sequence: CSSSTDQGLKNNSPLHF. The CDR3 region has the DNA TGTTCCAGCAGCACCGATCAGGGGCTCAAGAATAATTCACCCCTCCACTTT. The full variable domain, rest sourced from reference TRBV7-9 and TRBJ1-6, is DTGVSQNPRHKITKRGQNVTFRCDPISEHNRLYWYRQTLGQGPEFLTYFQNEAQLEKSRLLSDRFSAERPKGSFSTLEIQRTEQGDSAMYLCSSSTDQGLKNNSPLHFGNGTRLTVT.

This chain joins TRBV7-9 and TRBJ2-3, with 13 bases that match TRBD2. CDR3 size: 18 residues. The V gene end was trimmed by 1 base and the J gene end by 0 bases; junction bases not matched to a gene: 4. Germline V CDR1 and CDR2: SEHNR, FQNEAQ (reference sequence). CDR3 protein: CASSLVGLAGLSTDTQYF. The DNA for the CDR3 is TGTGCCAGCAGCTTAGTGGGACTAGCGGGGCTAAGCACAGATACGCAGTATTTT.

This chain joins TRBV7-8 and TRBJ2-2, with TRBD2 matching 14 bases. Germline lookup yields CDR1 SGHVS and CDR2 FQNEAQ. The ends lost 5 bases at V and 5 bases at J; junction bases unmatched: 7. This CDR3 has 17 amino acids. CDR3 nucleotides: TGTGCCAGCAGCCCGACTAGCGGGGGGGCCCGAACCGGGGAGCTGTTTTTT. This sequence encodes CASSPTSGGARTGELFF. Combining the CDR3 with reference TRBV7-8 and TRBJ2-2 gives the whole variable domain GAGVSQSPRYKVAKRGQDVALRCDPISGHVSLFWYQQALGQGPEFLTYFQNEAQLDKSGLPSDRFFAERPEGSVSTLKIQRTQQEDSAVYLCASSPTSGGARTGELFFGEGSRLTVL.

This CDR3 is CASRGQLNTEAFF. The CDR3 nucleotides read TGTGCCAGCAGGGGACAGCTGAACACTGAAGCTTTCTTT. J is TRBJ1-1 and V is TRBV6-5, with TRBD1 matching 7 bases. CDR3 length: 13 residues. Germline V CDR1 and CDR2: MNHEY, SVGAGI. The ends lost 6 bases at V and 0 bases at J; junction bases unmatched: 1.

The chain is built from TRBV28 and TRBJ1-1, with TRBD1 as a possible D gene (5 bases). Trimming stripped 4 bases from V and 1 base from J, with 13 bases between. This CDR3 spans 15 amino acids. CDR1 is MDHEN and CDR2 is SYDVKM in the germline V gene. For the CDR3, the DNA is TGTGCCAGCAGTTGGGGCAGGGAGGCGAACACTGAAGCTTTCTTT. Translating it yields CASSWGREANTEAFF.

This chain connects TRBV29-1 to TRBJ1-3; 7 positions match TRBD1. Germline lookup yields CDR1 SQVTM and CDR2 ANQGSEA. V was pared by 6 bases and J by 4 bases, with 3 bases of the junction left unmatched. The CDR3 contains 12 residues. CDR3 sequence: CSVTGWGNTIYF. CDR3 DNA sequence: TGCAGCGTGACAGGGTGGGGAAACACCATATATTTT.

The rearrangement joins TRBV7-6 to TRBJ2-7, with 8 bases aligning to TRBD2. Germline assignment: CDR1 SGHVS and CDR2 FNYEAQ. J lost 1 base, V lost 0 bases, and 5 bases had no gene match. The CDR3 sequence is 16 residues long. In DNA form, the CDR3 reads TGTGCCAGCAGCTTAGCCCGGGAGGGGTATTCCTACGAGCAGTACTTC. It specifies CASSLAREGYSYEQYF. Full variable domain (missing parts from reference TRBV7-6 and TRBJ2-7): GAGVSQSPRYKVTKRGQDVALRCDPISGHVSLYWYRQALGQGPEFLTYFNYEAQQDKSGLPNDRFSAERPEGSISTLTIQRTEQRDSAMYRCASSLAREGYSYEQYFGPGTRLTVT.

The J gene is TRBJ2-2, the V gene TRBV7-2; maybe TRBD1 (5 bases). Trimming removed 5 bases from V and 2 bases from J, with 6 bases in between. Germline CDR1 SGHTA, CDR2 FQGNSA. This CDR3 is 13 amino acids long. The DNA for the CDR3 is TGTGCCAGCAGCGACAGCAACACCGGGGAGCTGTTTTTT. Translating gives CASSDSNTGELFF.

The CDR3 nucleotides are TGTGCCAGCAGCCCAGGTGGAGGGGGCGCCAACAATGAGCAGTTCTTC. Translated, it gives CASSPGGGGANNEQFF. The chain employs TRBV11-3 and TRBJ2-1, with a possible D match to TRBD1 (7 bases). Germline values: CDR1 SGHNT, CDR2 YENEEA. Trimming pared 5 bases from V and 5 bases from J, leaving 19 bases between. The CDR3 length is 16 residues.

A single count supports this clone. This sequence joins TRBV28 and TRBJ2-5; 9 bases map to TRBD1. The V gene end was trimmed by 2 bases and the J gene end by 2 bases; junction bases not matched to a gene: 6. Germline V gene data show CDR1 as MDHEN and CDR2 as SYDVKM. CDR3 length: 16 amino acids. The CDR3 reads CASSLGGQGLQETQYF. CDR3 coding DNA: TGTGCCAGCAGTTTAGGGGGACAGGGCTTACAAGAGACCCAGTACTTC.